This TCR beta chain stems from a study of blood T cells in healthy people across ages. As for the study in general: Roughly one uniquely barcoded beta molecule per two T cells was captured.

Germline lookup yields CDR1 SEHNR and CDR2 FQNEAQ (reference sequence). This CDR3 contains 13 residues. Primed by a sample-barcoded 5' primer and a J-beta primer mix, a second PCR proceeded for 7 to 11 cycles. The authors tagged each cDNA molecule using a template-switch adaptor with 12 random nucleotides. TCRdb processed the 5' RACE reads anew with MiXCR; each CDR3 protein has one entry. The sample includes about 1.5 million distinct CDR3 sequences, under 55% seen only once; the top ten take about 3.8%. Comment on this clonotype: A read error may produce the germline difference seen at one junction end.

Sequences were obtained from blood. This chain uses TRBV7-9 with TRBJ2-7, with no clear D. The sequence was obtained from a woman aged 18-29 years in good health. The CDR3 region is CAGSFKTNYEQYF. CDR3 in DNA: TGTGCCGGCAGCTTTAAGACGAACTACGAGCAGTACTTC.